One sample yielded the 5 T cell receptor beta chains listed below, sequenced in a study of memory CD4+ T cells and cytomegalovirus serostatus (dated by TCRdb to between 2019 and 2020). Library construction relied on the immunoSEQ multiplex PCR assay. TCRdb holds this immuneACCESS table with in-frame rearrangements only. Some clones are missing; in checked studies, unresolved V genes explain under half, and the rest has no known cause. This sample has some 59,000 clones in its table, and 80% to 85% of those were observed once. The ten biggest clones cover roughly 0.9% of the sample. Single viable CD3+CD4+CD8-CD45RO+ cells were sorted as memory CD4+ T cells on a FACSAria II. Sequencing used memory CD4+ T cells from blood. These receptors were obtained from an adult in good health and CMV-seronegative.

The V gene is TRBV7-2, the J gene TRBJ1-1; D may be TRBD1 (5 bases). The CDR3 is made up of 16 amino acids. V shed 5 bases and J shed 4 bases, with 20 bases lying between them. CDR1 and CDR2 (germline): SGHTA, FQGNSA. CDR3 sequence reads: CASSKSRQGLGTEAFF. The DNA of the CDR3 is TGTGCCAGCAGCAAGAGTCGGCAGGGTTTGGGCACTGAAGCTTTCTTT. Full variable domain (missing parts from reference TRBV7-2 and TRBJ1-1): GAGVSQSPSNKVTEKGKDVELRCDPISGHTALYWYRQSLGQGLEFLIYFQGNSAPDKSGLPSDRFSAERTGGSVSTLTIQRTQQEDSAVYLCASSKSRQGLGTEAFFGQGTRLTVV.

This CDR3 reads CASSVLTGGSEAFF. The CDR3 DNA is TGTGCCAGCAGCGTCTTAACAGGGGGCTCTGAAGCTTTCTTT. The chain joins TRBV9 to TRBJ1-1; 9 positions match TRBD1. This CDR3 contains 14 residues. Germline V gene sequence: CDR1 SGDLS, CDR2 YYNGEE. Trimming removed 2 bases from V and 6 bases from J; junction bases left unmatched: 5. Full variable domain (outside the CDR3, taken from reference TRBV9 and TRBJ1-1): DSGVTQTPKHLITATGQRVTLRCSPRSGDLSVYWYQQSLDQGLQFLIQYYNGEERAKGNILERFSAQQFPDLHSELNLSSLELGDSALYFCASSVLTGGSEAFFGQGTRLTVV.

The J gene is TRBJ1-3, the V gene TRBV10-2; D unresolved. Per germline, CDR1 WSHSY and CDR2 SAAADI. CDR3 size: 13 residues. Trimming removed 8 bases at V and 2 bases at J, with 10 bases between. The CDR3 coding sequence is TGCGCCAGCGCGGTTCGGGCTGGAAACACCATATATTTT. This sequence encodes CASAVRAGNTIYF.

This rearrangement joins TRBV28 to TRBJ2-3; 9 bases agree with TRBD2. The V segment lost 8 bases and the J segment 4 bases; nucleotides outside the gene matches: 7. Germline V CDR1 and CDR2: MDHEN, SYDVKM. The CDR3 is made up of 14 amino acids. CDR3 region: CASAIAGVADTQYF. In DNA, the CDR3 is TGTGCCAGCGCTATAGCGGGAGTTGCAGATACGCAGTATTTT.

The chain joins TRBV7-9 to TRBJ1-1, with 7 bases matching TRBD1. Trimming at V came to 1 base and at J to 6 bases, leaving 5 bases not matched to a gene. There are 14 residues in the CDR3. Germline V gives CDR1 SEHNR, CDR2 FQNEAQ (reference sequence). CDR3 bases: TGTGCCAGCAGCTTAGAGGGGGCGCGCGCTGAAGCTTTCTTT. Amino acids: CASSLEGARAEAFF.